The clone carrying this T cell receptor beta chain was seen a few times. V dropped 4 bases and J dropped 8 bases, with 18 bases sitting between them. CDR1 SGHDT and CDR2 YYEEEE come from the germline V gene. This CDR3 is 14 amino acids long. This sample was included in a study of blood T cells in healthy people across ages. PCR was performed a second time for about 7 to 11 cycles using a sample-barcoded 5' primer and a J-beta primer mix. TCRdb itself ran the 5' RACE reads through MiXCR, one entry per CDR3 protein. There are about 1.5 million distinct CDR3 sequences in the sample; approximately 42% occur only once, and approximately 7.9% lies in the top ten.

The specimen sequenced was blood. This sequence was found in a young woman in good health. The chain is built from TRBV5-6 and TRBJ1-2; weak D call: TRBD1 (5 bases). CDR3 sequence: CASSNLDTLEGYTF. CDR3 nucleotides: TGTGCCAGCAGCAACCTGGACACCCTGGAGGGCTACACCTTC.